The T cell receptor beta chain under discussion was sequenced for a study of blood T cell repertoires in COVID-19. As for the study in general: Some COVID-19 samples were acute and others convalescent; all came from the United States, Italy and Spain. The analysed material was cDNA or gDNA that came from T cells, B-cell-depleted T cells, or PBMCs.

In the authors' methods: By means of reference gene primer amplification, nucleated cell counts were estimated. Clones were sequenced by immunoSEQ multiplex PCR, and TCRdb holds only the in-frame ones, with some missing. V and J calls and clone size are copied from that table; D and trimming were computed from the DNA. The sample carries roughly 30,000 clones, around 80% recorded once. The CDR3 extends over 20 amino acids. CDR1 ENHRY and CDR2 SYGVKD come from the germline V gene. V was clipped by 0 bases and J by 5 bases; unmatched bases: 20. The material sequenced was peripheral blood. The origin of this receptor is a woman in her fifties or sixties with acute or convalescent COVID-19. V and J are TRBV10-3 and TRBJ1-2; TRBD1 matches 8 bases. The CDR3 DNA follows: TGTGCCATCAGTGAGTCGAGCGAAGGGTGGACAGGGAGCTCACATTATGGCTACACCTTC. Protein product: CAISESSEGWTGSSHYGYTF.